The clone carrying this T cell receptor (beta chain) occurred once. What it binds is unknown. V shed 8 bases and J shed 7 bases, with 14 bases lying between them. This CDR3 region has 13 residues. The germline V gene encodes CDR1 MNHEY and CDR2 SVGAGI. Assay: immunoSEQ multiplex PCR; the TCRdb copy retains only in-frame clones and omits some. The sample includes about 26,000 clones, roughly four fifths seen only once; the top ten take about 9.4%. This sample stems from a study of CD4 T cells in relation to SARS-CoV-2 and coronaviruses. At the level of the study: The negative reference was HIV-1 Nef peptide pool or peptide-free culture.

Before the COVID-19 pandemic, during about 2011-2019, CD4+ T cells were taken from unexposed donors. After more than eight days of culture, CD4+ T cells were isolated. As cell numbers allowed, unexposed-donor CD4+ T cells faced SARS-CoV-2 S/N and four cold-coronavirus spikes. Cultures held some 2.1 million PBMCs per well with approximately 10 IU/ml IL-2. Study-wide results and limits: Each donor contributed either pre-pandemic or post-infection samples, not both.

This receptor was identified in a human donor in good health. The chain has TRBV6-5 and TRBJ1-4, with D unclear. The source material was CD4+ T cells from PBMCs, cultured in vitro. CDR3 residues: CASGQPLGEKLFF. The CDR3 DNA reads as TGTGCCAGCGGGCAACCACTCGGTGAAAAACTGTTTTTT.